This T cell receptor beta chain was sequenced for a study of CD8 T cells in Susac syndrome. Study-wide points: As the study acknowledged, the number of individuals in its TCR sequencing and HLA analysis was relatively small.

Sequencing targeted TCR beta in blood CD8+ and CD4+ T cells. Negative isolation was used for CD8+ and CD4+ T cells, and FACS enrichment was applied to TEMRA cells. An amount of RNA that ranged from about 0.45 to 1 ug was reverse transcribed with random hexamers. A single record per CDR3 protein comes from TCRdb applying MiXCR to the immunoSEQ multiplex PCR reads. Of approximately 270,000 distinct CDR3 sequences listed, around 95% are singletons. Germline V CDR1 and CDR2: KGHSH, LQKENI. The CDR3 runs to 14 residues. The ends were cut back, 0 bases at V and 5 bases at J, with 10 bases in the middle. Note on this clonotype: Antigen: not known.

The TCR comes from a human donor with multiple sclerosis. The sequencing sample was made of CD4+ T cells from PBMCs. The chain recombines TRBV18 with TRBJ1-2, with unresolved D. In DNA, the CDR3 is TGTGCCAGCTCACCACCGGGCAGTTTTTATGGCTACACCTTC. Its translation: CASSPPGSFYGYTF. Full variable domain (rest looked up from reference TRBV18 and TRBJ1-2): NAGVMQNPRHLVRRRGQEARLRCSPMKGHSHVYWYRQLPEEGLKFMVYLQKENIIDESGMPKERFSAEFPKEGPSILRIQQVVRGDSAAYFCASSPPGSFYGYTFGSGTRLTVV.